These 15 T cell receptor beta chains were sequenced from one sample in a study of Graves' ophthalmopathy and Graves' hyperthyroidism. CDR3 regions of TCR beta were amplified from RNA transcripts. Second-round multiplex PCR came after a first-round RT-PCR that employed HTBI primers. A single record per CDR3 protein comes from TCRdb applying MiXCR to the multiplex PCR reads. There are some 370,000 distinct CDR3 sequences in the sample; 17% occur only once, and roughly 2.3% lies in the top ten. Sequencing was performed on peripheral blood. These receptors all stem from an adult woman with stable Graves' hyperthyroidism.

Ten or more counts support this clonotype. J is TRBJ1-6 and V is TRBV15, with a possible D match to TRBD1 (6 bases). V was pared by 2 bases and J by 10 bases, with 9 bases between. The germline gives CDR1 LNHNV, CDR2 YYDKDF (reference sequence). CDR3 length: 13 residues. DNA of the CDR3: TGTGCCACCAGCAGAACAGGGAAATCACCCCTCCACTTT. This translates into CATSRTGKSPLHF.

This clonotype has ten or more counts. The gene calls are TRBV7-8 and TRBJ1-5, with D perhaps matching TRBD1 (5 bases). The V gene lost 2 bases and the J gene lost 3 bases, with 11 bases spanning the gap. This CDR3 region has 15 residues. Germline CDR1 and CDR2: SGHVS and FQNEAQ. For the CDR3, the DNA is TGTGCCAGCAGCTTATTAGGGGTGGACAATCAGCCCCAGCATTTT. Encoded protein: CASSLLGVDNQPQHF.

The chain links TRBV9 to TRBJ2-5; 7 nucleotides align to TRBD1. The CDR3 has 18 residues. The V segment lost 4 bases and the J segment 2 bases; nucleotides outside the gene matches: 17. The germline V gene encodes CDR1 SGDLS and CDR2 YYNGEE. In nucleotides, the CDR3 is TGTGCCAGCAGCCCCAAATCCCAGGGGTCACAGGGGCAAGAGACCCAGTACTTC. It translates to CASSPKSQGSQGQETQYF.

The CDR3 sequence: CASSFVANTGELFF. The DNA of the CDR3 is TGTGCCAGCAGTTTCGTTGCGAACACCGGGGAGCTGTTTTTT. The chain uses TRBV12-3 or TRBV12-4 and TRBJ2-2; D remains unclear. This CDR3 has 14 amino acids. Trimming shortened V by 3 bases and J by 0 bases, and 5 bases separated the two germline ends.

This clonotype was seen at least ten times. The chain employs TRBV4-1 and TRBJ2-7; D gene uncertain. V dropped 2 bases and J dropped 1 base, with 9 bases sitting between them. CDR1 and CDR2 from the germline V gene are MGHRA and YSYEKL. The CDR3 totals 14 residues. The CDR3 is CASSQPRRSYEQYF. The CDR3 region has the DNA TGCGCCAGCAGCCAACCCAGGCGGTCCTACGAGCAGTACTTC.

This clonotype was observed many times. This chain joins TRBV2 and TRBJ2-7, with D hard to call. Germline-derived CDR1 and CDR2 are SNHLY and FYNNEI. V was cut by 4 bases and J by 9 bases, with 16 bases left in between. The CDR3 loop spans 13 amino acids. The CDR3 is CASSGGQTGWQYF. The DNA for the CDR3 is TGTGCCAGCAGTGGTGGGCAGACCGGATGGCAGTACTTC.

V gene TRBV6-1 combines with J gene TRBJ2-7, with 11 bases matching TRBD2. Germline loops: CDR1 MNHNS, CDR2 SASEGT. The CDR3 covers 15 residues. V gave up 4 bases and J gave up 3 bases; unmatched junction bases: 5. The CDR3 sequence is CASSVGLADLYEQYF. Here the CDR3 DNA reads TGTGCCAGCAGTGTGGGACTAGCGGACCTCTACGAGCAGTACTTC.

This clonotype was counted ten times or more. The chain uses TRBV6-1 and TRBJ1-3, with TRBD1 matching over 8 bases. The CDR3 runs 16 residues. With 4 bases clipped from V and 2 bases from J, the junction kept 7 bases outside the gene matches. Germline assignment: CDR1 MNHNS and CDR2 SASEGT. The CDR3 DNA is TGTGCCAGCAGTGCTAGACAGGGGTCCGCTGGAAACACCATATATTTT. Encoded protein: CASSARQGSAGNTIYF.

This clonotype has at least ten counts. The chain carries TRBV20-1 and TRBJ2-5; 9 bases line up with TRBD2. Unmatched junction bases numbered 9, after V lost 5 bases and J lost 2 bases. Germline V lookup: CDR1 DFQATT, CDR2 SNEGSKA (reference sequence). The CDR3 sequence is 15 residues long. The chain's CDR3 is CSAPSGAGGQETQYF. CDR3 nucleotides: TGCAGTGCTCCTTCCGGCGCGGGAGGGCAAGAGACCCAGTACTTC.

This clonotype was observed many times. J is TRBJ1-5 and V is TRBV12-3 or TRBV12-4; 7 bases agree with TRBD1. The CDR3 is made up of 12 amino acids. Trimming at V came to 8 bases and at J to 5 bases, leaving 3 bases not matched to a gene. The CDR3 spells CASSRGHQPQHF. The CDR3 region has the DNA TGTGCCAGCTCAAGGGGGCATCAGCCCCAGCATTTT.

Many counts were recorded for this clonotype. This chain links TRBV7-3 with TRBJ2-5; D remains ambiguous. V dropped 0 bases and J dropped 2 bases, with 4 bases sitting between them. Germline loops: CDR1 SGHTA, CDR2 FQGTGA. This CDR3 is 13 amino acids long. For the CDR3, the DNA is TGTGCCAGCAGCTTAACAGTTCAAGAGACCCAGTACTTC. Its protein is CASSLTVQETQYF.

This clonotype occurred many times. The CDR3: CASSYRRAVGGGYGYTF. In DNA, the CDR3 is TGTGCCAGCAGTTACCGGCGGGCAGTTGGGGGGGGGTATGGCTACACCTTC. V usage is TRBV6-5 and J usage is TRBJ1-2; tentatively, D is TRBD1 (5 bases). This CDR3 has 17 amino acids. The V end was cut by 2 bases, the J end by 5 bases, with 21 bases between. Germline lookup yields CDR1 MNHEY and CDR2 SVGAGI.

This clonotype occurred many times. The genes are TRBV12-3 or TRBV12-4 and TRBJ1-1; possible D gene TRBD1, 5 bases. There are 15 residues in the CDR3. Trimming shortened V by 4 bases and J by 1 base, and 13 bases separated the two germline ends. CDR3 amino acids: CASSSRGLENTEAFF. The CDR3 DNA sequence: TGTGCCAGCAGTTCCCGGGGGTTGGAGAACACTGAAGCTTTCTTT.

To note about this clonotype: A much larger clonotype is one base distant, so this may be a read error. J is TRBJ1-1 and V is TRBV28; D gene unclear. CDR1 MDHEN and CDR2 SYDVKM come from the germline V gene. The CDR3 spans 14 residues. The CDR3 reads CVSSLYGMNTEAFF. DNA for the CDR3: TGTGTCAGCAGTTTATACGGAATGAACACTGAAGCTTTCTTT.

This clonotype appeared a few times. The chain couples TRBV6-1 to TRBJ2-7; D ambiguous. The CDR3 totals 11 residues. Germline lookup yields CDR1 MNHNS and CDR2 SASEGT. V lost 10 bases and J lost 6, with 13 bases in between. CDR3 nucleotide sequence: TGTGCCATCACCAAGTCCGGCGAGCAGTACTTC. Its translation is CAITKSGEQYF.